Each of the 23 T cell receptor beta chains below was sequenced from the same sample in a study of T cells in Graves' hyperthyroidism and ophthalmopathy. RNA transcripts provided the source from which TCR beta CDR3 regions were amplified. Researchers ran a first-round RT-PCR on the TCR CDR3 using the HTBI primer set. TCRdb itself ran the multiplex PCR reads through MiXCR, one entry per CDR3 protein. The sample yields roughly 650,000 distinct CDR3 sequences, 16% seen once. Input material: blood. Source of these receptors: a woman aged 40 to 50 with Graves' ophthalmopathy.

This clonotype was counted only a few times. The gene calls are TRBV19 and TRBJ1-2, with D unresolved. CDR1 is LNHDA and CDR2 is SQIVND in the germline V gene (reference sequence). V was clipped by 8 bases and J by 3 bases, with 10 bases between them. This CDR3 comprises 12 residues. For the CDR3, the DNA is TGTGCCAGTTATCGCGTGGACTATGGCTACACCTTC. This translates into CASYRVDYGYTF.

This clonotype has only a few counts. V gene TRBV16 combines with J gene TRBJ1-2; D gene ambiguous. This CDR3 spans 14 amino acids. The germline gives CDR1 KGHSY, CDR2 FQNENV. V shed 2 bases and J shed 2 bases, with 9 bases lying between them. Written as DNA, the CDR3 is TGTGCCAGCAGCCAAGTGTCCGGGAACTATGGCTACACCTTC. This codes for CASSQVSGNYGYTF.

The rearrangement uses TRBV6-2 or TRBV6-3 and TRBJ2-5, with 15 nucleotides matching TRBD2. Germline loops: CDR1 MNHEY, CDR2 SVGEGT. Trimming at V came to 6 bases and at J to 6 bases, leaving 2 bases not matched to a gene. This CDR3 region has 14 residues. The CDR3 spells CASRGLAGGQTQYF. CDR3 nucleotides: TGTGCCAGCAGGGGACTAGCGGGAGGCCAGACCCAGTACTTC.

This clonotype was observed a few times. The chain is built from TRBV11-2 and TRBJ1-5; 9 nucleotides agree with TRBD1. The germline V gene encodes CDR1 SGHAT and CDR2 FQNNGV. The length of the CDR3 is 15 residues. The ends lost 5 bases at V and 6 bases at J; junction bases unmatched: 8. CDR3: CASSRTGDGGQPQHF. The CDR3 DNA is TGTGCCAGCAGCCGGACAGGGGACGGGGGTCAGCCCCAGCATTTT.

This clonotype has ten or more counts. One end of the junction fails to match germline, which may point to a read error. The chain uses TRBV7-7 and TRBJ2-3; weak D call: TRBD2 (6 bases). The CDR3 totals 15 residues. The germline gives CDR1 SSHAT, CDR2 FNYEAQ (reference sequence). The CDR3 is CASSPRAGTSDTQYF. As DNA, the CDR3 is TGTGCTAGCAGCCCGCGGGCGGGGACGTCAGATACGCAGTATTTT. Full variable domain (missing parts from reference TRBV7-7 and TRBJ2-3): GAGVSQSPRYKVTKRGQDVTLRCDPISSHATLYWYQQALGQGPEFLTYFNYEAQPDKSGLPSDRFSAERPEGSISTLTIQRTEQRDSAMYRCASSPRAGTSDTQYFGPGTRLTVL.

The chain couples TRBV15 to TRBJ1-2, with D maybe TRBD1 (6 bases). Trimming removed 1 base at V and 7 bases at J, with 19 bases between. This CDR3 has 16 amino acids. Germline-derived CDR1 and CDR2 are LNHNV and YYDKDF (reference sequence). CDR3 region: CATSRGGGWTAAGYTF. CDR3 nucleotides: TGTGCCACCAGCAGAGGGGGTGGGTGGACAGCAGCTGGCTACACCTTC.

This clonotype has a count of ten or more. One junction end does not reproduce the germline sequence, and a read error may be involved. V and J are TRBV5-1 and TRBJ2-5; TRBD1 or TRBD2 may be the D gene (5 bases each). CDR3 length equals 13 residues. The germline V gene encodes CDR1 SGHRS and CDR2 YFSETQ. In DNA, the CDR3 is TGTGCCAGCAGTTTAGGGGACCGGGAGACCCAGTACTTC. Translation gives CASSLGDRETQYF. Full variable domain (rest looked up from reference TRBV5-1 and TRBJ2-5): KAGVTQTPRYLIKTRGQQVTLSCSPISGHRSVSWYQQTPGQGLQFLFEYFSETQRNKGNFPGRFSGRQFSNSRSEMNVSTLELGDSALYLCASSLGDRETQYFGPGTRLLVL.

In this sample, this clonotype turned up a few times. The V gene is TRBV6-1, the J gene TRBJ1-5; TRBD1 is a possible D gene (5 bases). The CDR3 sequence is 15 residues long. Germline lookup yields CDR1 MNHNS and CDR2 SASEGT. The germline V and J ends were trimmed by 7 bases and 6 bases, with 19 bases remaining between them. The CDR3 spells CASKKGFDRSQPQHF. Written as DNA, the CDR3 is TGTGCCAGCAAGAAAGGGTTTGACAGATCTCAGCCCCAGCATTTT.

The sample holds a few counts of this clonotype. The chain carries TRBV20-1 and TRBJ2-2, with D possibly matching TRBD1 (6 bases). The germline V gene encodes CDR1 DFQATT and CDR2 SNEGSKA (reference sequence). V lost 7 bases, J lost 0 bases, and 9 bases lay in between. The CDR3 contains 13 residues. For the CDR3, the DNA is TGCAGTGGGGGGACAACGAACACCGGGGAGCTGTTTTTT. Translating gives CSGGTTNTGELFF.

This clonotype has a count of ten or more. The chain uses TRBV2 and TRBJ2-7, with 10 bases lining up with TRBD1. V lost 7 bases, J lost 3 bases, and 6 bases stayed unmatched. Per germline, CDR1 SNHLY and CDR2 FYNNEI. The CDR3 has 14 residues. This CDR3 is CASISGQGYYEQYF. CDR3 DNA sequence: TGTGCCAGCATATCGGGACAGGGGTACTACGAGCAGTACTTC.

This clonotype was picked up many times. The chain joins TRBV3-1 to TRBJ2-7; 14 bases are a match to TRBD2. The CDR3 loop spans 15 amino acids. Trimming took 5 bases from V and 0 from J; bases not matched to a gene: 0. Germline loops: CDR1 LGHDT, CDR2 YNNKEL (reference sequence). CDR3 nucleotides: TGTGCCAGCAGCGGACTAGCGGGAGGCTCCTACGAGCAGTACTTC. The encoded protein is CASSGLAGGSYEQYF.

This clonotype has ten or more counts. The chain recombines TRBV5-1 with TRBJ1-5; the D gene is possibly TRBD1 (6 bases). This CDR3 comprises 14 residues. V lost 4 bases and J 3 bases, leaving 11 bases between the germline ends. The germline V gene encodes CDR1 SGHRS and CDR2 YFSETQ. For the CDR3, the DNA is TGCGCCAGCAGCCCCACAGGGAACAATCAGCCCCAGCATTTT. Residues: CASSPTGNNQPQHF.

The rearrangement links TRBV5-1 to TRBJ2-3, with D perhaps TRBD1 (6 bases). The germline V and J ends were trimmed by 4 bases and 4 bases, with 16 bases remaining between them. Germline V CDR1 and CDR2: SGHRS, YFSETQ. CDR3 length: 15 amino acids. The CDR3 DNA follows: TGCGCCAGCAGCAAGTCAGGGGTGGTATCAGATACGCAGTATTTT. It is translated as CASSKSGVVSDTQYF.

This clonotype has at least ten counts. The J gene is TRBJ2-3, the V gene TRBV10-3; unclear D gene. V was shortened by 2 bases and J by 2 bases, with 5 bases between the two germline ends. CDR3 length: 13 residues. In germline, CDR1 is ENHRY, CDR2 SYGVKD. Here the CDR3 DNA reads TGTGCCATCAGTGAGGTAGACACAGATACGCAGTATTTT. This codes for CAISEVDTDTQYF.

The V gene is TRBV7-9, the J gene TRBJ1-2, with TRBD1 matching over 8 bases. The CDR3 consists of 14 residues. In germline, CDR1 is SEHNR, CDR2 FQNEAQ (reference sequence). Trimming at V came to 2 bases and at J to 4 bases, leaving 3 bases not matched to a gene. CDR3 in DNA: TGTGCCAGCAGCTTATCAGGGGGCCCCTATGGCTACACCTTC. Encoded protein: CASSLSGGPYGYTF.

This clonotype was seen more than once but under ten times. The chain links TRBV7-6 to TRBJ2-5, with 8 bases lining up with TRBD2. Germline trimming cut 3 bases from V and 3 bases from J; bases unmatched to any gene: 15. CDR3 length equals 18 residues. The germline V gene has CDR1 SGHVS and CDR2 FNYEAQ. CDR3 coding DNA: TGTGCCAGCAGCTTCAGAACGGGGGGGCCTGGATTCGAAGAGACCCAGTACTTC. Protein sequence: CASSFRTGGPGFEETQYF.

In its sample, this clonotype was seen a few times. The rearrangement uses TRBV7-9 and TRBJ1-3; D gene ambiguous. The CDR3 loop spans 14 amino acids. Germline values: CDR1 SEHNR, CDR2 FQNEAQ (reference sequence). V was clipped by 3 bases and J by 0 bases, with 6 bases between them. The CDR3 DNA reads TGTGCCAGCAGCTTGCCGTCCTCTGGAAACACCATATATTTT. Translation: CASSLPSSGNTIYF.

This clonotype has only a few counts. The V gene is TRBV5-1, the J gene TRBJ2-3; 11 positions match TRBD2. J was trimmed by 4 bases and V by 2 bases; bases with no gene match: 12. The germline gives CDR1 SGHRS, CDR2 YFSETQ. The CDR3 totals 18 residues. The CDR3 DNA is TGCGCCAGCAGCTTAGGGCTAGCGGGAGGTATCGGTGCAGATACGCAGTATTTT. It is translated as CASSLGLAGGIGADTQYF.

Ten or more counts support this clonotype. The chain links TRBV5-6 to TRBJ2-1; TRBD1 might be the D (5 bases). The germline CDR1 and CDR2 sequences are SGHDT and YYEEEE. The V end was cut by 3 bases, the J end by 7 bases, with 11 bases between. CDR3 length equals 13 residues. As DNA, the CDR3 is TGTGCCAGCAGCTCGACAGTCCTAAATGAGCAGTTCTTC. Translation: CASSSTVLNEQFF. The entire variable domain, with the rest obtained from reference TRBV5-6 and TRBJ2-1, is as follows: DAGVTQSPTHLIKTRGQQVTLRCSPKSGHDTVSWYQQALGQGPQFIFQYYEEEERQRGNFPDRFSGHQFPNYSSELNVNALLLGDSALYLCASSSTVLNEQFFGPGTRLTVL.

This clonotype was seen many times. The chain is built from TRBV5-1 and TRBJ2-3; 11 nucleotides align to TRBD2. This CDR3 has 16 amino acids. Germline V lookup: CDR1 SGHRS, CDR2 YFSETQ. Germline trimming cut 4 bases from V and 0 bases from J; bases unmatched to any gene: 4. The CDR3 nucleotides read TGCGCCAGCAGCCTGGGACTAGCGGTTAGCACAGATACGCAGTATTTT. Translating gives CASSLGLAVSTDTQYF.

This clonotype was found a few times. The chain uses TRBV27 and TRBJ1-2; weak D call: TRBD1 (6 bases). The length of the CDR3 is 13 residues. Germline assignment: CDR1 MNHEY and CDR2 SMNVEV (reference sequence). V lost 5 bases, J lost 8 bases, and 15 bases lay in between. CDR3 loop: CASSTTGLDGYTF. The CDR3 nucleotides read TGTGCCAGCAGTACTACAGGGTTGGACGGCTACACCTTC.

The chain combines TRBV7-8 with TRBJ1-4; possibly TRBD1 for D (5 bases). Germline CDR1 and CDR2: SGHVS and FQNEAQ. The CDR3 spans 21 residues. Trimming cost V 0 bases and J 0 bases, with 23 bases left between them. The CDR3 nucleotides read TGTGCCAGCAGCTTAGCGAGGAGCCCATGGGGGACTCCCTCAACTAATGAAAAACTGTTTTTT. It codes for CASSLARSPWGTPSTNEKLFF.

This clonotype appeared a few times. The chain combines TRBV12-3 or TRBV12-4 with TRBJ2-1; 9 positions agree with TRBD1. V dropped 2 bases and J dropped 7; count of bases not matched to a gene: 3. CDR3 size: 14 residues. The CDR3 reads CASSLLQGANEQFF. The CDR3, as DNA: TGTGCCAGCAGTTTACTACAGGGGGCGAATGAGCAGTTCTTC.